The rows below give T cell receptor beta chains drawn from one sample of a study of shared clonotypes between healthy human individuals. Using immunoSEQ multiplex PCR, the repertoire was profiled, and TCRdb retains in-frame clones only, with some absent. The table has some 300,000 clones, less than 85% seen once. The sequenced sample was memory CD4+ T cells sorted from blood. All receptors derive from a man aged 30 to 45 in good health. CDR3s include the opening cysteine and the closing phenylalanine or tryptophan. The order of the fields is CDR3 protein, J gene, V gene.

CASSANRDRLNTEAFF,TRBJ1-1,TRBV5-1
CASSGSGTSGINEQFF,TRBJ2-1,TRBV25-1
CASRGSGSYQETQYF,TRBJ2-5,TRBV5-1
CASSDGSGWGTDTQYF,TRBJ2-3,TRBV25-1
CASTQYNEQFF,TRBJ2-1,TRBV2
CATSTRDRNPYEQYF,TRBJ2-7,TRBV15
CASSPGLAAIVGELFF,TRBJ2-2,TRBV4-3
CASSPQYNQPQHF,TRBJ1-5,TRBV18
CASSLADTQYF,TRBJ2-3,TRBV7-2
CASSLGGHWGTEAFF,TRBJ1-1,TRBV5-6
CASSIGQGSGTGELFF,TRBJ2-2,TRBV19
CTSSQDLHPTSGSTSSYEQYF,TRBJ2-7,TRBV1
CSARHPDTQYF,TRBJ2-3,TRBV20-1
CASSSAAGRAPLHF,TRBJ1-6,TRBV7-9
CASSFRTGGNQPQHF,TRBJ1-5,TRBV6-6
CASSPPGVPYNEQFF,TRBJ2-1,TRBV18
CASSLRQGKGTEAFF,TRBJ1-1,TRBV27
CASSRGDLTGELFF,TRBJ2-2,TRBV28
CASSERLDTQYF,TRBJ2-3,TRBV10-1
CASSRGNRGYTF,TRBJ1-2,TRBV2
CASSPESQKSSYEQYF,TRBJ2-7,TRBV5-4
CASSDSDTNTGELFF,TRBJ2-2,TRBV6-4
CASSMSGGPNYGYTF,TRBJ1-2,TRBV19
CASRVAGTRAYEQYF,TRBJ2-7,TRBV6-1
CATTGGAYEQYF,TRBJ2-7,TRBV10-2
CASSLLAGEGYADTQYF,TRBJ2-3,TRBV4-3
CASSEVVTGELFF,TRBJ2-2,TRBV2
CASSSIPITGVGSPLHF,TRBJ1-6,TRBV5-1
CASSPGTGIYNEQFF,TRBJ2-1,TRBV18
CASSKQGGRSYNEQFF,TRBJ2-1,TRBV28
CASSLGGTISYNEQFF,TRBJ2-1,TRBV18
CASSSVAANEKLFF,TRBJ1-4,TRBV7-9
CASSRQGATLFF,TRBJ1-4,TRBV6-5
CASSLWDSQVEQYF,TRBJ2-7,TRBV28
CASSLGSGSGNEQFF,TRBJ2-1,TRBV11-3
CASTQKATGVTEAFF,TRBJ1-1,TRBV4-1
CASSKMMASSSTDTQYF,TRBJ2-3,TRBV7-2
CASSRGTALLTEAFF,TRBJ1-1,TRBV2
CASSLGTSGAGELFF,TRBJ2-2,TRBV27
CASSLGQGSTEAFF,TRBJ1-1,TRBV11-3
CASSYWTSGTDTQYF,TRBJ2-3,TRBV6-5
CASCGLAGETQYF,TRBJ2-5,TRBV2
CASSSYRNSNQPQHF,TRBJ1-5,TRBV28
CATSDRFEQFF,TRBJ2-1,TRBV15
CAWSGQGIDTQYF,TRBJ2-3,TRBV30
CASSATDSFPGNTIYF,TRBJ1-3,TRBV9
CASSLAGQGFRLSGNIQYF,TRBJ2-4,TRBV7-9
CASQRGTSGVVYEQYF,TRBJ2-7,TRBV30
CASRTPGAGLSAQHF,TRBJ1-5,TRBV28
CASSSRDGYEQYF,TRBJ2-7,TRBV5-1
CASSQWGTGVPFF,TRBJ1-1,TRBV14
CASRLTFSGPSSYNEQFF,TRBJ2-1,TRBV5-1
CASSLGLAENTGELFF,TRBJ2-2,TRBV5-1
CASSLDRGSYEQYF,NA,TRBV7-2
CASSPRTQALSDTQYF,TRBJ2-3,TRBV11-2
CASSRTSGRETQYF,TRBJ2-5,TRBV6-1
CASSDSREQYF,TRBJ2-7,TRBV25-1
CASSLGQAGETQYF,TRBJ2-5,TRBV5-1
CASSLDVPETQYF,TRBJ2-5,TRBV5-4